This T cell receptor beta chain was recorded in a study of T-cell memory formation after mild COVID-19. Whole-study context: TCR clusters were mostly donor specific. Study-level points and caveats: Pre-infection memory already had some responding clones, implying cross-reactive memory joined.

A few counts support this clonotype. The target antigen is unknown. TCRdb re-called the 5' RACE reads through MiXCR, storing one row per CDR3 protein. Seen here are about 200,000 distinct CDR3 sequences, 9.5% observed once, and the top ten hold 3.5% to 4%. Trimming took 11 bases from V and 1 from J, leaving 17 bases between them. The germline gives CDR1 MNHNY, CDR2 SVGAGI (reference sequence). The CDR3 runs 14 residues. Sequenced: PBMCs or a T cell subset sorted from them (not recorded which). V gene TRBV6-6 combines with J gene TRBJ1-1; weak D call: TRBD1 (5 bases). This clonotype was sampled from a man between 18 and 29 years old who had mild COVID-19 (a few samples of this study predate the infection). Cell type and time point are not known. CDR3 sequence (DNA): TGTGCCTGCCTGCTTGGGACCGCGAACACTGAAGCTTTCTTT. It codes for CACLLGTANTEAFF.